Here is one T cell receptor beta chain with its context. What it binds is not known. The data stem from a study of vaccination effects on CD4 cells after COVID-19. V was shortened by 2 bases and J by 5 bases, with 15 bases between the two germline ends. Germline values: CDR1 GTSNPN, CDR2 SVGIG (reference sequence). The CDR3 spans 15 residues. Generated by immunoSEQ multiplex PCR, the TCRdb table keeps only in-frame clones and is missing some. The sample lists 65,000 to 90,000 clones, approximately 75% occurring once. Antigen-specific CD4+ T cells were expanded with viral peptide pools in the ViraFEST assay before sequencing. It was after 10 days of culture that CD4+ T cells were isolated. Nobody among the vaccine recipients had prior SARS-CoV-2 infection (nucleocapsid antibodies were negative).

This clonotype was sampled from a human donor who received a COVID-19 vaccine. The chain couples TRBV30 to TRBJ1-4, with a weak D call TRBD1 (5 bases). Source: CD4+ T cells from PBMCs cultured with HCoV-NL63 spike peptides, taken before COVID-19 vaccination. The CDR3, as DNA: TGTGCCTGGAGTAAAATACAGGCCTCCAATGAAAAACTGTTTTTT. Translated: CAWSKIQASNEKLFF.